Listed below are T cell receptor beta chains from one sample, sequenced in a study of radiotherapy plus CTLA-4 blockade in lung cancer. Clones were sequenced by immunoSEQ multiplex PCR, and TCRdb holds only the in-frame ones, with some missing. This sample carries about 81,000 clones, more than 70% of them seen once, and the ten largest clones take over 11%. Sequencing used peripheral blood, obtained from a patient treated with radiotherapy plus ipilimumab. The source is a human donor with non-small cell lung cancer that progressed on radiotherapy plus ipilimumab. Each CDR3 is given with its conserved first and last residue. Fields, in order: clone size, V gene, D gene, J gene, CDR3 DNA, CDR3 protein. The D gene is left open where the match is weak. The size of a clone is reported for some rows only, either as once, few or many, or as a class for expanded clones.

size: .
V: TRBV28
D: .
J: TRBJ1-1
DNA: TGTGCCAGCAAAGGGCCAGGGGAGGTCACTGAAGCTTTCTTT
CDR3: CASKGPGEVTEAFF

size: .
V: TRBV2
D: .
J: TRBJ2-3
DNA: TGTGCCAGCGTTAGTTTAGACAGTAGCACAGATACGCAGTATTTT
CDR3: CASVSLDSSTDTQYF

size: .
V: TRBV5-4
D: TRBD1
J: TRBJ2-2
DNA: TGTGCCAGCAGCCGGGACAGTAGTATCGGGGAGCTGTTTTTT
CDR3: CASSRDSSIGELFF

size: .
V: TRBV14
D: .
J: TRBJ2-3
DNA: TGTGCCAGCGGGGGGTACGGCACAGATACGCAGTATTTT
CDR3: CASGGYGTDTQYF

size: .
V: TRBV29-1
D: .
J: TRBJ1-1
DNA: TGCAGCGTTGAAGGATGGAAGGGGAGCCCTGAAGCTTTCTTT
CDR3: CSVEGWKGSPEAFF

size: .
V: TRBV7-3
D: .
J: TRBJ2-3
DNA: TGTGCCAGCAGCTTCGGCTTGCGAAGCACAGATACGCAGTATTTT
CDR3: CASSFGLRSTDTQYF

size: .
V: TRBV6-5
D: TRBD2
J: TRBJ2-1
DNA: TGTGCCAGCAGGCATCGTAGCGGGAACGAGCAGTTCTTC
CDR3: CASRHRSGNEQFF

size: .
V: TRBV5-5
D: .
J: TRBJ1-3
DNA: TGTGCCAGCAGCTTGGCGGCAGCTGGAAACACCATATATTTT
CDR3: CASSLAAAGNTIYF

size: .
V: TRBV4-2
D: TRBD2
J: TRBJ2-7
DNA: TGTGCCAGCAGCCAATTAGCGGGGGACTACGAGCAGTACTTC
CDR3: CASSQLAGDYEQYF

size: once
V: TRBV7-6
D: TRBD2
J: TRBJ2-5
DNA: TGTGCCAGCAGCTTGGATAGACTAGCGGGAGGCGGTGAGACCCAGTACTTC
CDR3: CASSLDRLAGGGETQYF

size: once
V: TRBV6-1
D: TRBD2
J: TRBJ2-7
DNA: TGTGCCAGCAGTGAAGGAGGCGGGGGGTCATACTACGAGCAGTACTTC
CDR3: CASSEGGGGSYYEQYF

size: .
V: TRBV19
D: .
J: TRBJ2-7
DNA: TGTGCCAGTAGTATAGTCGGGGTACGGTACGAGCAGTACTTC
CDR3: CASSIVGVRYEQYF

size: .
V: TRBV6-6
D: TRBD1
J: TRBJ2-7
DNA: TGTGCCAGCAGTGCCCGACAGGGCGGAGAGCAGTACTTC
CDR3: CASSARQGGEQYF

size: .
V: TRBV11-2
D: TRBD1
J: TRBJ1-1
DNA: TGTGCCAGCAGCCCCCGGGACAGGGGGCGGAAGGACACTGAAGCTTTCTTT
CDR3: CASSPRDRGRKDTEAFF

size: .
V: TRBV7-9
D: .
J: TRBJ1-2
DNA: TGTGCCAGCAGCTTAGGAGGTTCCACGGAATATGGCTACACCTTC
CDR3: CASSLGGSTEYGYTF

size: .
V: TRBV28
D: TRBD2
J: TRBJ2-1
DNA: TGTGCCAGCAGCCTTCGACTAGCGGGGGGGCCGGGTGAGCAGTTCTTC
CDR3: CASSLRLAGGPGEQFF

size: few
V: TRBV6-1
D: .
J: TRBJ2-4
DNA: TGTGCCAGCAGACGGGACTCCAAAAGCATTCAGTACTTC
CDR3: CASRRDSKSIQYF

size: .
V: TRBV6-5
D: TRBD1
J: TRBJ1-2
DNA: TGTGCCAGCAGTAACAGGGGGGCCTCAAACTATGGCTACACCTTC
CDR3: CASSNRGASNYGYTF

size: .
V: TRBV6-5
D: .
J: TRBJ1-1
DNA: TGTGCCAGCAGTTACTCAACCAGGGACACTGAAGCTTTCTTT
CDR3: CASSYSTRDTEAFF

size: .
V: TRBV5-1
D: .
J: TRBJ2-5
DNA: TGCGCCAGCAGCTTGATGGGACAGCGGGAAGAGACCCAGTACTTC
CDR3: CASSLMGQREETQYF

size: once
V: TRBV6-1
D: .
J: TRBJ1-4
DNA: TGTGCCAGCAGTGCGGCGTTGGGGGGGATCATCCCTGAAACTAATGAAAAACTGTTTTTT
CDR3: CASSAALGGIIPETNEKLFF

size: .
V: TRBV9
D: .
J: TRBJ2-1
DNA: TGTGCCAGCAGCACCTGGGGCTCCTACAATGAGCAGTTCTTC
CDR3: CASSTWGSYNEQFF

size: .
V: TRBV4-1
D: .
J: TRBJ2-2
DNA: TGCGCCAGCAGCCAAACAGGCGGGGAGCTGTTTTTT
CDR3: CASSQTGGELFF

size: .
V: TRBV28
D: TRBD1
J: TRBJ1-5
DNA: TGTGCCAGCAGTCCCTCCGGGACAGGGGGCCAACAGCCCCAGCATTTT
CDR3: CASSPSGTGGQQPQHF

size: .
V: TRBV7-9
D: TRBD1
J: TRBJ1-4
DNA: TGTGCCAGCAGCTTATGGACAGGGGGCCGTTCTAATGAAAAACTGTTTTTT
CDR3: CASSLWTGGRSNEKLFF

size: .
V: TRBV7-9
D: TRBD1
J: TRBJ2-1
DNA: TGTGCCAGCAGCCTAGACAGGGGGCTCTACAATGAGCAGTTCTTC
CDR3: CASSLDRGLYNEQFF

size: .
V: TRBV15
D: .
J: TRBJ1-5
DNA: TGTGCCACCAGCAGAACCCCTGGAGGGGGCAATCAGCCCCAGCATTTT
CDR3: CATSRTPGGGNQPQHF

size: .
V: TRBV6-1
D: .
J: TRBJ1-1
DNA: TGTGCCAGCAGTGAAGCGGGGTGGAGATCTGAAGCTTTCTTT
CDR3: CASSEAGWRSEAFF

size: .
V: TRBV28
D: .
J: TRBJ1-3
DNA: TGTGCCAGCAGTTTAGGGGGCAGGAGCTCTGGAAACACCATATATTTT
CDR3: CASSLGGRSSGNTIYF

size: .
V: TRBV9
D: .
J: TRBJ1-5
DNA: TGTGCCAGCAGCGTAGGAGGTAGCAATCAGCCCCAGCATTTT
CDR3: CASSVGGSNQPQHF

size: .
V: TRBV4-1
D: .
J: TRBJ2-7
DNA: TGCGCCAGCAGCCAGAGGGACATCGGAGAGAGTGGGCAGTACTTC
CDR3: CASSQRDIGESGQYF

size: few
V: TRBV4-3
D: TRBD1
J: TRBJ2-7
DNA: TGCGCCAGCAGCCAAGCGATACAGGGGGCCTACGAGCAGTACTTC
CDR3: CASSQAIQGAYEQYF

size: .
V: TRBV2
D: .
J: TRBJ2-7
DNA: TGTGCCAGCAGTGAAGCTTGGACGCCCTCCTACGAGCAGTACTTC
CDR3: CASSEAWTPSYEQYF

size: .
V: TRBV28
D: .
J: TRBJ1-1
DNA: TGTGCCAGCGCACGGGGCACTGAAGCTTTCTTT
CDR3: CASARGTEAFF

size: .
V: TRBV9
D: .
J: TRBJ2-3
DNA: TGTGCCAGCAGCGGCGGACGGTCCAGGGATACGCAGTATTTT
CDR3: CASSGGRSRDTQYF

size: few
V: TRBV10-3
D: .
J: TRBJ2-1
DNA: TGTGCCATCTGCGCTGAGGACTCCTACAATGAGCAGTTCTTC
CDR3: CAICAEDSYNEQFF

size: .
V: TRBV4-1
D: TRBD1
J: TRBJ2-5
DNA: TGCGCCAGCAGCCAGGGCGACAGGGATAAAGAGACCCAGTACTTC
CDR3: CASSQGDRDKETQYF

size: .
V: TRBV27
D: .
J: TRBJ1-1
DNA: TGTGCCAGCACCTTCCTGGGGGGGAACACTGAAGCTTTCTTT
CDR3: CASTFLGGNTEAFF

size: .
V: TRBV6-5
D: .
J: TRBJ1-4
DNA: TGTGCCAGCAGGCAATGGGATACAGGACCCGAAAAACTGTTTTTT
CDR3: CASRQWDTGPEKLFF

size: few
V: TRBV11-2
D: TRBD2
J: TRBJ2-7
DNA: TGTGCCAGCAGCTGGGATAGCGGGCCCTACGAGCAGTACTTC
CDR3: CASSWDSGPYEQYF

size: .
V: TRBV4-3
D: TRBD1
J: TRBJ1-2
DNA: TGCGCCAGCAGCCAAGAGACAGGGTACTATGGCTACACCTTC
CDR3: CASSQETGYYGYTF

size: .
V: TRBV9
D: TRBD2
J: TRBJ2-1
DNA: TGTGCCAGCAGCCCGCGGACTAGCGGGGCAAATGAGCAGTTCTTC
CDR3: CASSPRTSGANEQFF

size: .
V: TRBV2
D: .
J: TRBJ1-1
DNA: TGTGCCGGGACGTACAGGTTTACTGAAGCTTTCTTT
CDR3: CAGTYRFTEAFF

size: few
V: TRBV7-6
D: TRBD2
J: TRBJ2-3
DNA: TGTGCCAGCAGCTTAGGCCTAGCGGGCCCCCAAAGCACAGATACGCAGTATTTT
CDR3: CASSLGLAGPQSTDTQYF

size: .
V: TRBV18
D: TRBD1
J: TRBJ1-1
DNA: TGTGCCAGCTCACCACGGACAGGGGGCCAGAACACTGAAGCTTTCTTT
CDR3: CASSPRTGGQNTEAFF

size: .
V: TRBV5-1
D: .
J: TRBJ2-1
DNA: TGCGCCAGCAGCTTGATTCCTGGGAATGAGCAGTTCTTC
CDR3: CASSLIPGNEQFF

size: .
V: TRBV29-1
D: TRBD2
J: TRBJ2-1
DNA: TGCAGCGTTGATACTAGCGGAAACTACAATGAGCAGTTCTTC
CDR3: CSVDTSGNYNEQFF

size: .
V: TRBV7-7
D: .
J: TRBJ1-4
DNA: TGTGCCAGCAGCGCTTCGACGGGGACTGAAAAACTGTTTTTT
CDR3: CASSASTGTEKLFF

size: few
V: TRBV5-5
D: .
J: TRBJ2-4
DNA: TGTGCCAGCAGCGGGGGGCAGGAAGCCAAAAACATTCAGTACTTC
CDR3: CASSGGQEAKNIQYF

size: .
V: TRBV4-2
D: TRBD2
J: TRBJ2-7
DNA: TGTGCCAGCAGCCAAGAAGGGGGAGCGGGAGTCACAGACGAGCAGTACTTC
CDR3: CASSQEGGAGVTDEQYF

size: few
V: TRBV29-1
D: TRBD2
J: TRBJ2-7
DNA: TGCAGCGTTGATGGAACTACTAGCGGGAGGGCCGGGGAGCAGTACTTC
CDR3: CSVDGTTSGRAGEQYF